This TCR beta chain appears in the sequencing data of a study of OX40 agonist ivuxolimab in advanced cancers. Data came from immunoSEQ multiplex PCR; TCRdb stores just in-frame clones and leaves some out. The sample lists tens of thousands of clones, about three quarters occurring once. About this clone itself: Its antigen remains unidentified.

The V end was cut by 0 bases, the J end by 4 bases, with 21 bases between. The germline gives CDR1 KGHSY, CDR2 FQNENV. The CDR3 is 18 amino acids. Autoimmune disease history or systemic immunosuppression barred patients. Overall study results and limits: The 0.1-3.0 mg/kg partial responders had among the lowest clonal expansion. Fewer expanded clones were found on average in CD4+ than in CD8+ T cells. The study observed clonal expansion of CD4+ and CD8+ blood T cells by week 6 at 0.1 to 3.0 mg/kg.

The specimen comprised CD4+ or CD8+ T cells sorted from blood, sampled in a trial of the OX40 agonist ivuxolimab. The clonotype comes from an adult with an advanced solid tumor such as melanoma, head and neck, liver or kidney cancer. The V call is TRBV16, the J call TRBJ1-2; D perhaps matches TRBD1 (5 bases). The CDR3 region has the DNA TGTGCCAGCAGCCAATCGTATTTTAGGGGAGGTGATCGCTATGGCTACACCTTC. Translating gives CASSQSYFRGGDRYGYTF. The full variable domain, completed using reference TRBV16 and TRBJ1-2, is GEEVAQTPKHLVRGEGQKAKLYCAPIKGHSYVFWYQQVLKNEFKFLISFQNENVFDETGMPKERFSAKCLPNSPCSLEIQATKLEDSAVYFCASSQSYFRGGDRYGYTFGSGTRLTVV.